These 21 T cell receptor beta chains were all obtained from the same sample, sequenced in a study of blood T cell repertoires in COVID-19. Data came from immunoSEQ multiplex PCR; TCRdb stores just in-frame clones and leaves some out. The table has around 60,000 clones, about 90% seen once; the top ten hold about 14%. Source material: peripheral blood. The receptors here all came from a human donor in a cohort sampled during active COVID-19.

The genes are TRBV7-9 and TRBJ2-5; D might be TRBD1 (6 bases). The V gene's germline CDR1 is SEHNR and CDR2 FQNEAQ (reference sequence). CDR3 length: 15 residues. Trimming left V 7 bases short and J 2 bases short, with 17 bases between. CDR3 sequence (DNA): TGTGCCAGCAACCCCCAGGGACACCCACAAGAGACCCAGTACTTC. Its translation is CASNPQGHPQETQYF.

This clone showed up just once. The chain joins TRBV28 to TRBJ2-1; 13 bases are a match to TRBD2. CDR3 length: 17 amino acids. In germline, CDR1 is MDHEN, CDR2 SYDVKM. The junction had 9 bases not matched to a gene; V was cut back by 2 bases and J by 8 bases. The CDR3 DNA follows: TGTGCCAGCAGTTTAACTAGCGGGAGGGCTGCAAAAGATGAGCAGTTCTTC. Translating gives CASSLTSGRAAKDEQFF.

The V gene is TRBV19, the J gene TRBJ1-6; 7 bases are shared with TRBD1. Losses at the gene ends were 6 bases for V and 8 bases for J; bases not matched to a gene: 4. In germline, CDR1 is LNHDA, CDR2 SQIVND (reference sequence). The CDR3 sequence is 13 residues long. CDR3 bases: TGTGCCAGTAGGCGGGACAGATATTCACCCCTCCACTTT. It translates to CASRRDRYSPLHF.

The rearrangement links TRBV2 to TRBJ2-7, with D possibly TRBD2 on 6 matching bases. Trimming cost V 9 bases and J 5 bases, with 17 bases left between them. The CDR3 totals 13 residues. Germline V gene sequence: CDR1 SNHLY, CDR2 FYNNEI. In nucleotides, the CDR3 is TGTGCCAGAGGCGGGACGGGTAGAAACGAGCAGTACTTC. Protein sequence: CARGGTGRNEQYF.

The chain combines TRBV5-1 with TRBJ2-2; 10 nucleotides match TRBD2. This CDR3 is built from 16 residues. Trimming cost V 0 bases and J 6 bases; bases outside gene matches: 5. Germline V CDR1 and CDR2: SGHRS, YFSETQ. The CDR3 DNA follows: TGCGCCAGCAGCTTGGCTTCTAGCGGGAGTCCCGGGGAGCTGTTTTTT. It codes for CASSLASSGSPGELFF.

The chain joins TRBV11-2 to TRBJ2-3; D remains unclear. Germline V lookup: CDR1 SGHAT, CDR2 FQNNGV. The V end lost 0 bases, the J end lost 3 bases, and 4 bases lay between the germline ends. The CDR3 runs 13 residues. CDR3 residues: CASSLDRTDTQYF. The CDR3 DNA is TGTGCCAGCAGCTTAGACAGGACAGATACGCAGTATTTT. The entire variable domain, with the rest obtained from reference TRBV11-2 and TRBJ2-3, is as follows: EAGVAQSPRYKIIEKRQSVAFWCNPISGHATLYWYQQILGQGPKLLIQFQNNGVVDDSQLPKDRFSAERLKGVDSTLKIQPAKLEDSAVYLCASSLDRTDTQYFGPGTRLTVL.

The CDR3 protein is CASSLVPAGRTDTQYF. The CDR3 coding sequence is TGTGCCAGCAGCTTAGTCCCAGCGGGAAGGACAGATACGCAGTATTTT. The genes are TRBV7-2 and TRBJ2-3; TRBD2 agrees at 7 bases. This CDR3 spans 16 amino acids. Germline loops: CDR1 SGHTA, CDR2 FQGNSA. V gave up 1 base and J gave up 3 bases; unmatched junction bases: 7.

V and J are TRBV7-3 and TRBJ2-2; 7 bases agree with TRBD2. The CDR3 extends over 15 amino acids. Looked up from germline, CDR1 is SGHTA and CDR2 is FQGTGA. Trimming at V came to 3 bases and at J to 4 bases, leaving 5 bases not matched to a gene. CDR3 nucleotides: TGTGCCAGCAGCTTCGAGCGGGATAGCACCGGGGAGCTGTTTTTT. Translated, it gives CASSFERDSTGELFF.

This clone was detected once. This chain joins TRBV7-9 and TRBJ2-7; 7 nucleotides line up with TRBD2. Trimming cost V 0 bases and J 2 bases; bases outside gene matches: 4. The CDR3 extends over 15 amino acids. The V gene's germline CDR1 is SEHNR and CDR2 FQNEAQ (reference sequence). The CDR3 protein is CASSLAGGRAYEQYF. The CDR3 nucleotides are TGTGCCAGCAGCTTAGCTGGTGGGAGGGCCTACGAGCAGTACTTC.

The gene calls are TRBV19 and TRBJ1-1, with a weak D call TRBD1 (6 bases). The CDR3 contains 14 residues. V gave up 6 bases and J gave up 8 bases, with 19 bases separating them. Germline V gene lookup returns CDR1 LNHDA and CDR2 SQIVND (reference sequence). CDR3 sequence: CASSRDAGAREAFF. CDR3 nucleotide sequence: TGTGCCAGTAGCCGGGACGCAGGGGCCCGGGAAGCTTTCTTT.

The CDR3 DNA follows: TGTGCCAGCAGTTACAGACCAGGGAATGAGCAGTTCTTC. Amino acids: CASSYRPGNEQFF. J is TRBJ2-1 and V is TRBV6-6; tentatively, D is TRBD1 (5 bases). CDR1 and CDR2 (germline): MNHNY, SVGAGI (reference sequence). V dropped 2 bases and J dropped 7 bases, with 9 bases sitting between them. CDR3 length: 13 residues.

CDR3 in amino acids: CATSDPLAGGETQYF. In DNA form, the CDR3 reads TGTGCCACCAGTGATCCACTAGCGGGAGGCGAGACCCAGTACTTC. The V call is TRBV24-1, the J call TRBJ2-5; 12 bases align to TRBD2. The V segment lost 3 bases and the J segment 5 bases; nucleotides outside the gene matches: 3. Looked up from germline, CDR1 is KGHDR and CDR2 is SFDVKD. The CDR3 has 15 amino acids.

V usage is TRBV5-5 and J usage is TRBJ1-4, with D unresolved. Germline CDR1 reads SGHKS; CDR2 reads YYEKEE (reference sequence). CDR3 length: 14 amino acids. V lost 0 bases to trimming and J lost 2 bases, with 5 bases between them. The CDR3 bases are TGTGCCAGCAGCTTGGGAGGGACTAATGAAAAACTGTTTTTT. Translating it yields CASSLGGTNEKLFF.

J is TRBJ2-1 and V is TRBV7-2, with a possible D match to TRBD1 (5 bases). CDR1 and CDR2 from the germline V gene are SGHTA and FQGNSA. Trimming cost V 1 base and J 6 bases, with 7 bases left between them. This CDR3 is 13 amino acids long. DNA of the CDR3: TGTGCCAGCAGCTTAGGACAGCCCAATGAGCAGTTCTTC. The encoded protein is CASSLGQPNEQFF.

V gene TRBV18 combines with J gene TRBJ2-2; 8 bases agree with TRBD1. From germline, CDR1 is KGHSH and CDR2 LQKENI. This CDR3 has 15 amino acids. After removal of 4 bases from V and 0 bases from J, the junction contained 1 base not matched to a gene. The CDR3 sequence is CASSLQGANTGELFF. For the CDR3, the DNA is TGTGCCAGCTCACTACAGGGGGCGAACACCGGGGAGCTGTTTTTT.

J is TRBJ2-1 and V is TRBV2; perhaps TRBD1 as D (5 bases). The CDR3 sequence is 15 residues long. The germline V gene encodes CDR1 SNHLY and CDR2 FYNNEI. V gave up 5 bases and J gave up 0 bases, with 11 bases separating them. The DNA for the CDR3 is TGTGCCAGCAGTCTACAGGAGCTCTCCTACAATGAGCAGTTCTTC. Encoded protein: CASSLQELSYNEQFF.

The rearrangement uses TRBV27 and TRBJ2-3; 10 positions agree with TRBD1. Trimming at V came to 4 bases and at J to 5 bases, leaving 6 bases not matched to a gene. There are 15 residues in the CDR3. CDR1 and CDR2 (germline): MNHEY, SMNVEV (reference sequence). The CDR3: CASSYRDRGQDTQYF. The DNA for the CDR3 is TGTGCCAGCAGTTACCGGGACAGGGGACAAGATACGCAGTATTTT.

The chain employs TRBV9 and TRBJ2-1, with D tentatively TRBD2 (6 bases). Germline V CDR1 and CDR2: SGDLS, YYNGEE. The CDR3 covers 15 residues. Trimming pared 3 bases from V and 4 bases from J, leaving 14 bases between. The CDR3 here is CASSANPRGYNEQFF. CDR3 nucleotides: TGTGCCAGCAGCGCGAATCCTCGGGGGTACAATGAGCAGTTCTTC.

The chain has TRBV19 and TRBJ2-7; the D gene is possibly TRBD1 (5 bases). This CDR3 comprises 16 residues. Trimming stripped 6 bases from V and 5 bases from J, with 23 bases between. Germline-derived CDR1 and CDR2 are LNHDA and SQIVND (reference sequence). The chain's CDR3 is CASSLKGSTGFHEQYF. As DNA, the CDR3 is TGTGCCAGTAGCCTCAAGGGGTCAACAGGTTTCCACGAGCAGTACTTC.

This clone was seen only once. V and J are TRBV18 and TRBJ1-2, with 7 positions matching TRBD1. The CDR3 totals 15 residues. Trimming removed 3 bases from V and 4 bases from J; junction bases left unmatched: 8. Germline CDR1 and CDR2: KGHSH and LQKENI. CDR3 nucleotides: TGTGCCAGCTCACCCGGGACAGAGTACCTCTATGGCTACACCTTC. It specifies CASSPGTEYLYGYTF.

J is TRBJ2-3 and V is TRBV19; D uncertain. The CDR3 totals 14 residues. Per the germline V gene, CDR1 is LNHDA and CDR2 is SQIVND (reference sequence). V lost 5 bases, J lost 6 bases, and 15 bases lay in between. CDR3 region: CASSSSLARDTQYF. In DNA form, the CDR3 reads TGTGCCAGTAGTTCCAGTTTGGCCAGGGATACGCAGTATTTT.